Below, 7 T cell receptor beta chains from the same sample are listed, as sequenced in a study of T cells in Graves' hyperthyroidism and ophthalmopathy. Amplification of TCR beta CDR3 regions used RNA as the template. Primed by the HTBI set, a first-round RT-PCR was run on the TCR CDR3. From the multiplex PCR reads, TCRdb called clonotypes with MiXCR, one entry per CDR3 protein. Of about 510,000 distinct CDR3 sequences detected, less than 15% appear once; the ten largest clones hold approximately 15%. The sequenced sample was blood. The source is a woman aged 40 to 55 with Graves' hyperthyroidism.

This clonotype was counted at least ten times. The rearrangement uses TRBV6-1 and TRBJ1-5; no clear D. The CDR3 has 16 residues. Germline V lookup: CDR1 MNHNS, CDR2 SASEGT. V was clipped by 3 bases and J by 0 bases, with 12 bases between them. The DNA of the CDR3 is TGTGCCAGCAGTGACTTACGGACGGTTAGCAATCAGCCCCAGCATTTT. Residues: CASSDLRTVSNQPQHF.

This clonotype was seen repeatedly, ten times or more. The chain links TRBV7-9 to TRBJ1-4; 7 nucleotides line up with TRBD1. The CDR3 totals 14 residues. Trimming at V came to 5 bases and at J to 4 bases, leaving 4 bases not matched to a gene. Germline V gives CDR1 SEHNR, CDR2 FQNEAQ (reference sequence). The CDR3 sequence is CASSPGTVNEKLFF. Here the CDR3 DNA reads TGTGCCAGCAGCCCCGGGACAGTTAATGAAAAACTGTTTTTT.

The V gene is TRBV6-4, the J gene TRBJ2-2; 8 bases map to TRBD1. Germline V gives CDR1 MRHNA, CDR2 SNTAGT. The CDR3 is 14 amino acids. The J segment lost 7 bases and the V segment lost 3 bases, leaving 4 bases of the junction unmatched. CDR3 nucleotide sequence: TGTGCCAGCAGTGATCAGGGGGCTGGCGGGGAGCTGTTTTTT. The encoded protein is CASSDQGAGGELFF.

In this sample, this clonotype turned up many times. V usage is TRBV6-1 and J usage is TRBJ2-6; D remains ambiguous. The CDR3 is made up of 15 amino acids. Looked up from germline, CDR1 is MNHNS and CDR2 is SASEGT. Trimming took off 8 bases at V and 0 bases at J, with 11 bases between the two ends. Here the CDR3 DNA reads TGTGCCAGCGGGCCCACGGGCTCTGGGGCCAACGTCCTGACTTTC. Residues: CASGPTGSGANVLTF.

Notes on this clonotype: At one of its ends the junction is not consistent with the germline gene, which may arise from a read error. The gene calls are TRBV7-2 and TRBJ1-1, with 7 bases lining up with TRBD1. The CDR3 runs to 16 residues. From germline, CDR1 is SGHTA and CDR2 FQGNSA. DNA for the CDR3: TGTGCCAGCAGCTTTCCCACGGGACAGCTGAACGCTGAAGCTTTCTTT. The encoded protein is CASSFPTGQLNAEAFF. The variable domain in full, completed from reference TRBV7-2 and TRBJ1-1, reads GAGVSQSPSNKVTEKGKDVELRCDPISGHTALYWYRQSLGQGLEFLIYFQGNSAPDKSGLPSDRFSAERTGGSVSTLTIQRTQQEDSAVYLCASSFPTGQLNAEAFFGQGTRLTVV.

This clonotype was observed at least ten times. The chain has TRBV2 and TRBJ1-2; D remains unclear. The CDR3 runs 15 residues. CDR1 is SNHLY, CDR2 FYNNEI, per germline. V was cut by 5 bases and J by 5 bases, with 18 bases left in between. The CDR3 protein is CASSLENSRTYGYTF. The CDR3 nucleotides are TGTGCCAGCAGTCTCGAGAATTCAAGGACTTATGGCTACACCTTC. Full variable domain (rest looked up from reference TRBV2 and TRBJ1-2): EPEVTQTPSHQVTQMGQEVILRCVPISNHLYFYWYRQILGQKVEFLVSFYNNEISEKSEIFDDQFSVERPDGSNFTLKIRSTKLEDSAMYFCASSLENSRTYGYTFGSGTRLTVV.

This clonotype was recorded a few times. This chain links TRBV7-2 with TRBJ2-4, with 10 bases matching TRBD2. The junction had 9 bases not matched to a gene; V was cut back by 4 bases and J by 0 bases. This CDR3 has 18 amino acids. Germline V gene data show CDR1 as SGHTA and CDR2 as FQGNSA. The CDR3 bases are TGTGCCAGCAGCTCAGCTAGCGGGAGCCAATTAGCCAAAAACATTCAGTACTTC. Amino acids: CASSSASGSQLAKNIQYF.